This TCR beta chain was captured by sequencing in a study of lymphopenia after photon versus proton radiotherapy. The CDR3 extends over 13 amino acids. CDR1 and CDR2 (germline): LGHNT, FRNRAP. V lost 2 bases and J lost 6; bases outside the gene matches: 4. Some clones are missing from TCRdb's copy, which holds only in-frame ones; the method was immunoSEQ multiplex PCR. The table has about 160,000 clones, 75% to 90% seen once. Material: peripheral blood, obtained from a patient treated with photon-based radiotherapy. The chain combines TRBV12-5 with TRBJ2-7; 7 positions agree with TRBD1. This clonotype originated in a man aged 45-65 years with gastric cancer. DNA of the CDR3: TGTGCTAGTGGTTTGCAGGGGGTCTCCGAGCAGTACTTC. Translated, it gives CASGLQGVSEQYF.